This entry lists 17 T cell receptor beta chains sequenced from one sample in a study of T cells in Graves' hyperthyroidism and ophthalmopathy. RNA transcripts were the template for amplifying TCR beta CDR3 regions. Using the HTBI primer set, a first-round RT-PCR was run on the TCR CDR3. In TCRdb, the multiplex PCR reads were re-called with MiXCR into one record per CDR3 protein. Altogether about 510,000 distinct CDR3 sequences are present, roughly 45% being singletons, with the ten largest covering approximately 44%. The sequenced sample consisted of peripheral blood or thyroid tissue (not recorded which). All receptors derive from an adult woman with Graves' disease, either hyperthyroidism or ophthalmopathy (not recorded which).

The chain employs TRBV19 and TRBJ2-7, with unresolved D. V shed 4 bases and J shed 6 bases, with 13 bases lying between them. This CDR3 spans 13 amino acids. CDR1 is LNHDA and CDR2 is SQIVND in the germline V gene (reference sequence). CDR3 in DNA: TGTGCCAGTAGTAGCGGCGTTCACGTCGAGCAGTACTTC. Translated, it gives CASSSGVHVEQYF. Full variable domain (rest looked up from reference TRBV19 and TRBJ2-7): DGGITQSPKYLFRKEGQNVTLSCEQNLNHDAMYWYRQDPGQGLRLIYYSQIVNDFQKGDIAEGYSVSREKKESFPLTVTSAQKNPTAFYLCASSSGVHVEQYFGPGTRLTVT.

V and J are TRBV10-3 and TRBJ1-6; possibly TRBD1 for D (5 bases). Germline loops: CDR1 ENHRY, CDR2 SYGVKD. The CDR3 is 16 residues long. The V and J ends lost 0 bases and 4 bases respectively, with 10 bases between them. CDR3 residues: CAISESGGLYNSPLHF. The CDR3 DNA sequence: TGTGCCATCAGTGAGTCGGGGGGGTTGTATAATTCACCCCTCCACTTT.

The chain carries TRBV7-8 and TRBJ2-7; 9 nucleotides align to TRBD1. Germline CDR1 is SGHVS and CDR2 is FQNEAQ. V shed 6 bases and J 1 base; nucleotides not matched to a gene: 10. The CDR3 sequence is 16 residues long. The CDR3 DNA reads as TGTGCCAGCAGTGCACAACCGGGACAGGGATCCTACGAGCAGTACTTC. Its protein product is CASSAQPGQGSYEQYF.

This clonotype was picked up many times. This chain connects TRBV7-8 to TRBJ1-1; D gene uncertain. CDR3 length: 13 amino acids. Trimming removed 7 bases at V and 1 base at J, with 10 bases between. The germline V gene encodes CDR1 SGHVS and CDR2 FQNEAQ. CDR3 loop: CASTAVGNTEAFF. For the CDR3, the DNA is TGTGCCAGCACGGCGGTGGGGAACACTGAAGCTTTCTTT.

This clonotype was picked up many times. This sequence joins TRBV5-1 and TRBJ2-2; 10 bases are shared with TRBD1. Germline V gene lookup returns CDR1 SGHRS and CDR2 YFSETQ. With V trimmed by 2 bases and J by 7 bases, 8 bases remained unmatched. The CDR3 consists of 16 residues. CDR3 DNA sequence: TGCGCCAGCAGCTTTCGACAGGGGGCGATAGGCGGGGAGCTGTTTTTT. Protein: CASSFRQGAIGGELFF.

The table lists this clonotype with a few counts. This chain uses TRBV7-9 with TRBJ1-6; 7 bases align to TRBD1. With 1 base clipped from V and 9 bases from J, the junction kept 9 bases outside the gene matches. This CDR3 comprises 16 residues. CDR1 and CDR2 (germline): SEHNR, FQNEAQ (reference sequence). The CDR3 sequence is CASSLVAGQGGSPLHF. As DNA, the CDR3 is TGTGCCAGCAGCTTAGTGGCGGGGCAGGGGGGTTCACCCCTCCACTTT.

V is TRBV7-2 and J is TRBJ2-5; TRBD1 matches at 8 bases. V lost 4 bases and J lost 3; bases outside the gene matches: 1. CDR3 length equals 13 residues. Germline V gene data show CDR1 as SGHTA and CDR2 as FQGNSA. The CDR3 spells CASSWTGKETQYF. CDR3 in DNA: TGTGCCAGCAGCTGGACAGGGAAAGAGACCCAGTACTTC.

This CDR3 is CASSDPGAGSTNEKLFF. CDR3 sequence (DNA): TGTGCCAGCAGTGACCCCGGGGCAGGCTCAACTAATGAAAAACTGTTTTTT. The chain joins TRBV6-4 to TRBJ1-4, with D perhaps TRBD1 (5 bases). Trimming took off 2 bases at V and 0 bases at J, with 13 bases between the two ends. The CDR3 is 17 amino acids. Germline V gives CDR1 MRHNA, CDR2 SNTAGT.

The V and J genes are TRBV5-1 and TRBJ2-5; D not resolved. V was pared by 0 bases and J by 4 bases, with 13 bases between. CDR1 is SGHRS and CDR2 is YFSETQ in the germline V gene. The CDR3 runs to 15 residues. The CDR3, as DNA: TGCGCCAGCAGCTTGGTTCCGCTCTCCGGAGAGACCCAGTACTTC. This translates into CASSLVPLSGETQYF.

This clonotype came up many times. The chain uses TRBV29-1 and TRBJ2-7, with no clear D. The ends were cut back, 5 bases at V and 1 base at J, with 12 bases in the middle. The CDR3 spans 13 residues. Germline V gene sequence: CDR1 SQVTM, CDR2 ANQGSEA. The CDR3 DNA reads as TGCAGCGTTCGGCAGGAAACTTCCTACGAGCAGTACTTC. This encodes CSVRQETSYEQYF.

Only one count was recorded for this clonotype. This sequence joins TRBV25-1 and TRBJ2-3; D assignment may be TRBD1 or TRBD2 (5 bases each). Germline CDR1 MGHDK, CDR2 SYGVNS. The CDR3 has 13 amino acids. V was pared by 6 bases and J by 6 bases, with 13 bases between. The CDR3 DNA sequence: TGTGCCAGCAGACGACGGGGCGTGGATACGCAGTATTTT. Residues: CASRRRGVDTQYF.

The table lists this clonotype with many counts. This chain joins TRBV12-3 or TRBV12-4 and TRBJ2-2; the D is unclear. CDR3 length: 15 residues. V lost 0 bases and J 4 bases, leaving 9 bases between the germline ends. The CDR3 DNA follows: TGTGCCAGCAGTTTAGCCTCCTTAGGCACCGGGGAGCTGTTTTTT. As protein: CASSLASLGTGELFF.

This chain joins TRBV7-2 and TRBJ2-7; no definite D call. V lost 1 base and J lost 4, with 11 bases in between. Germline loops: CDR1 SGHTA, CDR2 FQGNSA. The CDR3 runs 14 residues. The CDR3 loop is CASSLEKGRYEQYF. The DNA of the CDR3 is TGTGCCAGCAGCTTAGAAAAAGGACGATACGAGCAGTACTTC.

This clonotype was observed at least ten times. The chain has TRBV5-1 and TRBJ2-5, with 7 positions matching TRBD1. Trimming at V came to 7 bases and at J to 5 bases, leaving 11 bases not matched to a gene. In germline, CDR1 is SGHRS, CDR2 YFSETQ. This CDR3 spans 14 amino acids. DNA of the CDR3: TGCGCCAGCGGCACCGGGACAGTGGAGGAGACCCAGTACTTC. This translates into CASGTGTVEETQYF.

Remarks on this clonotype: Compared with germline, one end of the junction differs, possibly owing to a read error. V and J are TRBV4-2 and TRBJ1-2, with D possibly TRBD1 on 6 matching bases. The CDR3 totals 13 residues. CDR1 and CDR2 from the germline V gene are LGHNA and YNFKEQ. This CDR3 is CASSQGAGVGCTF. The CDR3 nucleotides are TGTGCCAGCAGCCAAGGGGCAGGGGTCGGCTGCACCTTC.

This clonotype was recorded many times. CDR3 protein: CASSVGSGPPGLEKLFF. DNA for the CDR3: TGTGCCAGCAGCGTAGGATCCGGACCGCCTGGCCTTGAAAAACTGTTTTTT. The rearrangement links TRBV9 to TRBJ1-4; no clear D. V was trimmed by 0 bases and J by 7 bases, leaving 19 bases between them. The CDR3 is made up of 17 amino acids. Germline CDR1 and CDR2: SGDLS and YYNGEE.

Of note for this clonotype: Mismatch with germline at one junction end may stem from a read error. This sequence joins TRBV10-2 and TRBJ2-7; 10 bases align to TRBD1. Germline assignment: CDR1 WSHSY and CDR2 SAAADI. The CDR3 length is 20 residues. The CDR3 reads CASSQKRRRGGTGDSYEQYF. Here the CDR3 DNA reads TGTGCCAGCAGCCAAAAGAGGCGAAGAGGGGGGACAGGGGACTCCTACGAGCAGTACTTC.